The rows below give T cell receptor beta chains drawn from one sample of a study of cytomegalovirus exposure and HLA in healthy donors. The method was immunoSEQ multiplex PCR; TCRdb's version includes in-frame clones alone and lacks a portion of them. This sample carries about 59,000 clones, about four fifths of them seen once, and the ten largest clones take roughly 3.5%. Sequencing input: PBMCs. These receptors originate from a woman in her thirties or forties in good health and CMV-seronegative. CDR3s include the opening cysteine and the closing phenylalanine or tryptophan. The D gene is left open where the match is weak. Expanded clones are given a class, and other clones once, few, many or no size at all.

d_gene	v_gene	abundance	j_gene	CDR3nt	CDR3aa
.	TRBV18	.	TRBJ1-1	TGTGCCAGCTCACCTCCGGGAGTCAACACTGAAGCTTTCTTT	CASSPPGVNTEAFF
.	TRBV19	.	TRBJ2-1	TGTGCCAGTAGTATAGGACTAGTAGGGTACAATGAGCAGTTCTTC	CASSIGLVGYNEQFF
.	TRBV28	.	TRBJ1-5	TGTGCCAGCAGCCGCCCGGTCCACAGGGACGGCCAGCCCCAGCATTTT	CASSRPVHRDGQPQHF
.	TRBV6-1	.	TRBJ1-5	TGTGCCAGCAGTGAACAACAGGGTATCGATCAGCCCCAGCATTTT	CASSEQQGIDQPQHF
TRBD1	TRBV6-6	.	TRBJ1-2	TGTGCCAGCAGTTACATGGCAGGGGGTAACTATGGCTACACCTTC	CASSYMAGGNYGYTF
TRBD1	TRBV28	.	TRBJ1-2	TGTGCCAGCAGTTTAATAGGGGGCGGTGAAGATGGCTACACCTTC	CASSLIGGGEDGYTF
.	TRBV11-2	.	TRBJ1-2	TGTGCCAGCAGCTTAGGGGTCAACCGGGTTGGGGGCGAGTTTGGCTACACCTTC	CASSLGVNRVGGEFGYTF
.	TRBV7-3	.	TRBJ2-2	TGTGCCAGCAGCCCAAAAGGGGGTAGGAACGGGGAGCTGTTTTTT	CASSPKGGRNGELFF
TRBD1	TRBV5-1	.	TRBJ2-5	TGCGCCAGCAGCTGGGACCCCCGACAGGGGTCGGAGACCCAGTACTTC	CASSWDPRQGSETQYF
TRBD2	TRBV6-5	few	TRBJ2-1	TGTGCCAGCAGGGCGACTAGCGGGAGGCCCTATGAGCAGTTCTTC	CASRATSGRPYEQFF